This TCR beta chain was recovered during a study of shared clonotypes between healthy human individuals. This clone was counted between two and nine times. The target antigen is unknown. Findings of the study overall: Generation probabilities of non-shared clonotypes were lower (relative to those shared by all four donors).

The method was immunoSEQ multiplex PCR; TCRdb's version includes in-frame clones alone and lacks a portion of them. The sample carries about 2.4 million clones, around 94% recorded once. The CDR3 is made up of 13 amino acids. Trimming removed 3 bases from V and 6 bases from J, with 9 bases in between. Germline CDR1 SEHNR, CDR2 FQNEAQ (reference sequence). Splitting the CD4+ cells yielded a CD45RA+ naive subset and a CD45RA-negative memory subset. Sequencing was done on a sample of naive CD4+ T cells sorted from blood. Subset in this sample: CD45RA+ positively selected. The TCR originated in a man aged 18 to 29 in good health. The rearrangement joins TRBV7-9 to TRBJ1-5; unclear D gene. CDR3 protein: CASSLVGSQPQHF. Written as DNA, the CDR3 is TGTGCCAGCAGCTTGGTCGGGAGTCAGCCCCAGCATTTT.